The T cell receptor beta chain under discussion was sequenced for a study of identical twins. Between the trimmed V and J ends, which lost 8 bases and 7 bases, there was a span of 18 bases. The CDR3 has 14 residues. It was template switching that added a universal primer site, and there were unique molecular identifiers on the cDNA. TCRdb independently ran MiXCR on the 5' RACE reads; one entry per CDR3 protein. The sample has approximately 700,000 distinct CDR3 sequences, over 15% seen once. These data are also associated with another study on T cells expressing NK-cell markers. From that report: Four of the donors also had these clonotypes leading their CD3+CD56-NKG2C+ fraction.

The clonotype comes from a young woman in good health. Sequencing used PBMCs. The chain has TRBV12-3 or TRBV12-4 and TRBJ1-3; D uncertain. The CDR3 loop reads CASCQEGAANTIYF. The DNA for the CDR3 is TGTGCCAGCTGCCAGGAGGGCGCCGCCAACACCATATATTTT.